The present T cell receptor beta chain was sequenced within a study of post-analysis software for immune sequencing data. The TCR beta cDNA libraries contained unique molecular identifiers. TCRdb ran MiXCR on the PCR reads and lists one entry per CDR3 protein. The table records 500,000 to 600,000 distinct CDR3 sequences, 40% to 50% of them present only once. Study-wide points: TRBV segments more frequent in patients than in controls numbered a few and included TRBV5-6, TRBV5-1 and TRBV20-1.

Comments on this clonotype: What it recognizes is unknown.

The germline V and J ends were trimmed by 2 bases and 0 bases, with 17 bases remaining between them. CDR3 length: 18 residues. The clonotype comes from a girl aged 10 to 17 with multiple sclerosis. The source material was blood. The rearrangement links TRBV12-3 or TRBV12-4 to TRBJ2-4, with D possibly matching TRBD1 (5 bases). The CDR3 nucleotides read TGTGCCAGCAGTTTAATAGGGTCAGGGTCCCTAGCCAAAAACATTCAGTACTTC. This gives the protein CASSLIGSGSLAKNIQYF.